This record looks at one T cell receptor (beta chain) sequence and its context. Germline V CDR1 and CDR2: SGHRS, YFSETQ. Trimming removed 4 bases at V and 0 bases at J, with 19 bases between. This CDR3 is 17 amino acids long. This entry comes from a study of control samples from healthy donors and cancer patients. Some clones are missing from TCRdb's copy, which holds only in-frame ones; the method was immunoSEQ multiplex PCR. This sample has some 200,000 clones, with about 93% found just once. Sequenced sample: blood. This chain links TRBV5-1 with TRBJ1-1; TRBD1 is a possible D gene (6 bases). The TCR comes from a man younger than 35 in good health. The CDR3 loop is CASSLRGGRALNTEAFF. The CDR3 DNA reads as TGCGCCAGCAGCCTGAGGGGGGGCCGCGCCTTGAACACTGAAGCTTTCTTT.